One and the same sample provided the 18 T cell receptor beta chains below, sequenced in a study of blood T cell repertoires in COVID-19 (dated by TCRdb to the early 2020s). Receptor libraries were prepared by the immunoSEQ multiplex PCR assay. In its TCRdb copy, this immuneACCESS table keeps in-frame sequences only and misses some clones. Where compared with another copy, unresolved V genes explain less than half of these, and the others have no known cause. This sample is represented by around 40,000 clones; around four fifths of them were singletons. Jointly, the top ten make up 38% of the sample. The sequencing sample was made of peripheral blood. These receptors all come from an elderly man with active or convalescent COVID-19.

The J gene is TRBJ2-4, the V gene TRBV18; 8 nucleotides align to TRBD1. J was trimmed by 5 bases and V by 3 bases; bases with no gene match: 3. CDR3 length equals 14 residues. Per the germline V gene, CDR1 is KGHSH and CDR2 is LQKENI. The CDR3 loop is CASSPDRGQNIQYF. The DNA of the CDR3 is TGTGCCAGCTCACCCGACAGGGGCCAAAACATTCAGTACTTC.

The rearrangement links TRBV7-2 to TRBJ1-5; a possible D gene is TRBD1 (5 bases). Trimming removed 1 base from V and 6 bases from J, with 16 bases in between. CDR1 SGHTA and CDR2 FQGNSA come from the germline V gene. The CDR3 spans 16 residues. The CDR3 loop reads CASSLGLRPGGQPQHF. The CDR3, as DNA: TGTGCCAGCAGCTTAGGACTTAGACCCGGGGGTCAGCCCCAGCATTTT.

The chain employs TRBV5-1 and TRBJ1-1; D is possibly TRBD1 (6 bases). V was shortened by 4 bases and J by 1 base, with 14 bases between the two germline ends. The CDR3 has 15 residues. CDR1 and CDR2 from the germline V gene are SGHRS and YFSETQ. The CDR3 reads CASSRGTGRNTEAFF. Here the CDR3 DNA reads TGCGCCAGCAGCCGAGGCACAGGGAGGAACACTGAAGCTTTCTTT. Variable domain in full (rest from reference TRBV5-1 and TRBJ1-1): KAGVTQTPRYLIKTRGQQVTLSCSPISGHRSVSWYQQTPGQGLQFLFEYFSETQRNKGNFPGRFSGRQFSNSRSEMNVSTLELGDSALYLCASSRGTGRNTEAFFGQGTRLTVV.

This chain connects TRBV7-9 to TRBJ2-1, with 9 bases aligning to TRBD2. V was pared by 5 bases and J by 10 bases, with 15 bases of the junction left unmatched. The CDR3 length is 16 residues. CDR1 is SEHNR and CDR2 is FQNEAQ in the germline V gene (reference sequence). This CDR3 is CASSTPDWRGGWEQFF. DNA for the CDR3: TGTGCCAGCAGCACGCCGGACTGGCGGGGGGGATGGGAGCAGTTCTTC.

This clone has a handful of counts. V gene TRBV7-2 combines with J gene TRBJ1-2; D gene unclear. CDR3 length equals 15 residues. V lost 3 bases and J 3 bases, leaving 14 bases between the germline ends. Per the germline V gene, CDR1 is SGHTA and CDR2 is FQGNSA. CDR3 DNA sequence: TGTGCCAGCAGCTTTGGAAGCGCGGGGTACTATGGCTACACCTTC. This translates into CASSFGSAGYYGYTF.

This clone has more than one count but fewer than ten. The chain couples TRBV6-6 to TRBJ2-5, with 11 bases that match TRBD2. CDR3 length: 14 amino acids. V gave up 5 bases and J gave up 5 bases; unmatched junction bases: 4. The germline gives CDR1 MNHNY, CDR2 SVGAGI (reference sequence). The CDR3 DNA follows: TGTGCCAGCAGTACCGGGACTAGCGGCGAGACCCAGTACTTC. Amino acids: CASSTGTSGETQYF.

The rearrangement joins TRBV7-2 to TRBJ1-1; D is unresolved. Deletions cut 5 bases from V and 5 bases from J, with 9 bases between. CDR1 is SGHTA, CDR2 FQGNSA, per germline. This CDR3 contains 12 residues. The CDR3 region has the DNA TGTGCCAGCAGCCCGGACTGGACTGAAGCTTTCTTT. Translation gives CASSPDWTEAFF.

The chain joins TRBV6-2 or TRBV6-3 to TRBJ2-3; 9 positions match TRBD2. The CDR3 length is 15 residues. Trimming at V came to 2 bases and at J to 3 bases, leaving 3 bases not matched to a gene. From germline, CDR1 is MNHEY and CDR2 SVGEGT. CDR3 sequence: CASSYAGGRTDTQYF. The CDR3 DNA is TGTGCCAGCAGTTACGCGGGGGGGAGGACAGATACGCAGTATTTT.

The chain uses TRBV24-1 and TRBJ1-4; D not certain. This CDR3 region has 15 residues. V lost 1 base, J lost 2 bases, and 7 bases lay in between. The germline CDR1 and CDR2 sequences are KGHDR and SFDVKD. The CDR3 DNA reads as TGTGCCACCAGTGATTTACGGGTGACTAATGAAAAACTGTTTTTT. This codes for CATSDLRVTNEKLFF.

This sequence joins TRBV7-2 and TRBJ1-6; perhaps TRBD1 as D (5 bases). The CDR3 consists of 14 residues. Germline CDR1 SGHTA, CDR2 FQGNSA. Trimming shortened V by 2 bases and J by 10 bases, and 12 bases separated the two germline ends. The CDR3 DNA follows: TGTGCCAGCAGCTTATCTTCGGCAGGGTCACCCCTCCACTTT. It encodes CASSLSSAGSPLHF. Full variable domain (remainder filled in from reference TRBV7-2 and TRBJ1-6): GAGVSQSPSNKVTEKGKDVELRCDPISGHTALYWYRQSLGQGLEFLIYFQGNSAPDKSGLPSDRFSAERTGGSVSTLTIQRTQQEDSAVYLCASSLSSAGSPLHFGNGTRLTVT.

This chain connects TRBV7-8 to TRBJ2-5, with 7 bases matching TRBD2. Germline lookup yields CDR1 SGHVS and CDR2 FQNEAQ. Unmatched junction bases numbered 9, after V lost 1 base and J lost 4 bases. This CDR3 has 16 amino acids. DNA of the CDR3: TGTGCCAGCAGCTTAGTCGGACTAGGGGTTGGAGAGACCCAGTACTTC. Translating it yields CASSLVGLGVGETQYF. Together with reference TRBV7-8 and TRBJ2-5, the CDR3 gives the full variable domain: GAGVSQSPRYKVAKRGQDVALRCDPISGHVSLFWYQQALGQGPEFLTYFQNEAQLDKSGLPSDRFFAERPEGSVSTLKIQRTQQEDSAVYLCASSLVGLGVGETQYFGPGTRLLVL.

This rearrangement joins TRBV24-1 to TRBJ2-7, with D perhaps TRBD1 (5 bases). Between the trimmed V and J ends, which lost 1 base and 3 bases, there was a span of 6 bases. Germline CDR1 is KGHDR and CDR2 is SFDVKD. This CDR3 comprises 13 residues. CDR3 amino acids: CATSDFDSYEQYF. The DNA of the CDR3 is TGTGCCACCAGTGATTTTGACAGCTACGAGCAGTACTTC.

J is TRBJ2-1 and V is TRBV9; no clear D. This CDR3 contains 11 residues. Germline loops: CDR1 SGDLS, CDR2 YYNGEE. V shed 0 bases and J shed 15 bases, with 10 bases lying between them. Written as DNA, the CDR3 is TGTGCCAGCAGCGTAGGGTCAGGCCTGTTCTTC. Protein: CASSVGSGLFF.

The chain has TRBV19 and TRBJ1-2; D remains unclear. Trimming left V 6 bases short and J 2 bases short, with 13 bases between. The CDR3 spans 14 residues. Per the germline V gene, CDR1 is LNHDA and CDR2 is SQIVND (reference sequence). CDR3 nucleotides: TGTGCCAGTAGCGGAGCGCCCCGCAACTATGGCTACACCTTC. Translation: CASSGAPRNYGYTF. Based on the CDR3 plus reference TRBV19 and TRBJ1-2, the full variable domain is DGGITQSPKYLFRKEGQNVTLSCEQNLNHDAMYWYRQDPGQGLRLIYYSQIVNDFQKGDIAEGYSVSREKKESFPLTVTSAQKNPTAFYLCASSGAPRNYGYTFGSGTRLTVV.

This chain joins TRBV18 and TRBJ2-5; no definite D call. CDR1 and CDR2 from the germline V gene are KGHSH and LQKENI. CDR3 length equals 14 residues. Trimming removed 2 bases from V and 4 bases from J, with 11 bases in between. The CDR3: CASSPGGIAETQYF. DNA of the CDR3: TGTGCCAGCTCACCAGGCGGCATTGCAGAGACCCAGTACTTC.

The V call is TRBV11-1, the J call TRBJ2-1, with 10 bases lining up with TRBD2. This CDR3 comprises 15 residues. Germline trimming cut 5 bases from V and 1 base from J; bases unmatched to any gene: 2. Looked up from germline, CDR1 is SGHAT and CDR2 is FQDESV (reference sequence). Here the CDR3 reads CASSPLAGSYNEQFF. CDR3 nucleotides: TGTGCCAGCAGCCCACTAGCGGGATCCTACAATGAGCAGTTCTTC.

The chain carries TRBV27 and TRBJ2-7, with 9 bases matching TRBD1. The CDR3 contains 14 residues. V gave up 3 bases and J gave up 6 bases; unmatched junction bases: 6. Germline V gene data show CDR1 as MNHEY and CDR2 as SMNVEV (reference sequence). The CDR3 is CASSLGTGYSEQYF. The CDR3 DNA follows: TGTGCCAGCAGTTTGGGGACAGGGTATTCCGAGCAGTACTTC.

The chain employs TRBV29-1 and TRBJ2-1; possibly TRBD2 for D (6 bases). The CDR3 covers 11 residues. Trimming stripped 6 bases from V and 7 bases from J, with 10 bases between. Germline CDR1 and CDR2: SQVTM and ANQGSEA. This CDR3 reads CSVREANEQFF. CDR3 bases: TGCAGCGTAAGGGAGGCAAATGAGCAGTTCTTC.